The text below deals with one TCR beta chain. What it binds is unknown. This record comes from a study of cytomegalovirus exposure and HLA in healthy donors. Overall study findings and caveats: Many donors shared some public TCRs, even though most TCR sequences were rare.

Generated by immunoSEQ multiplex PCR, the TCRdb table keeps only in-frame clones and is missing some. This sample has about 110,000 clones; around 87% occur once, and the top ten carry over 1.1%. With 2 bases removed from V and 6 bases from J, the gap between germline ends came to 12 bases. Germline CDR1 and CDR2: SGHRS and YFSETQ. The CDR3 has 14 residues. This clonotype was obtained from a woman aged 25 to 45 in good health and CMV-seropositive. This chain uses TRBV5-1 with TRBJ2-1; maybe TRBD2 (6 bases). The sequencing sample was made of PBMCs. The CDR3 DNA reads TGCGCCAGCAGCTTCAAGCCGGAGGGCAATGAGCAGTTCTTC. Protein product: CASSFKPEGNEQFF.